The 9 T cell receptor beta chains given below trace back to one sample, sequenced in a study of T-cell reconstitution after alpha-beta-depleted transplantation in children. Unique molecular identifiers tagged the TCRbeta library. TCRdb re-derived calls from the PCR reads in MiXCR, one entry per CDR3 protein. The sample holds about 580,000 distinct CDR3 sequences, under 25% seen once. This sample comprised PBMCs, mostly from graft donor cells, obtained 360 days after TCRalphabeta/CD19-depleted stem cell transplant. The receptors come from a boy younger than two who had a stem cell transplant for acute myeloid leukemia, so the T cells may come from the graft donor.

This clonotype has a handful of counts. The chain is built from TRBV19 and TRBJ1-5, with D perhaps TRBD1 (5 bases). V was pared by 3 bases and J by 4 bases, with 13 bases between. Germline loops: CDR1 LNHDA, CDR2 SQIVND (reference sequence). The CDR3 runs 15 residues. CDR3 in amino acids: CASSMSTGRNQPQHF. CDR3 DNA: TGTGCCAGTAGTATGTCTACAGGTCGTAATCAGCCCCAGCATTTT.

This clonotype was seen ten or more times. CDR3 loop: CASSIVPAQGSEAFF. The CDR3 bases are TGTGCCAGTAGTATCGTCCCGGCCCAGGGATCTGAAGCTTTCTTT. The chain is built from TRBV19 and TRBJ1-1; D might be TRBD1 (5 bases). Germline loops: CDR1 LNHDA, CDR2 SQIVND (reference sequence). The CDR3 sequence is 15 residues long. With 3 bases removed from V and 6 bases from J, the gap between germline ends came to 17 bases.

The chain couples TRBV9 to TRBJ2-7; 7 bases map to TRBD1. Germline V CDR1 and CDR2: SGDLS, YYNGEE. Germline trimming cut 3 bases from V and 0 bases from J; bases unmatched to any gene: 3. The CDR3 is 14 residues long. The CDR3, as DNA: TGTGCCAGCAGCGCCGGGACAGACTCCTACGAGCAGTACTTC. This gives the protein CASSAGTDSYEQYF.

This clonotype has ten or more counts. The chain couples TRBV7-9 to TRBJ2-5; no clear D gene. This CDR3 has 14 amino acids. Germline V gives CDR1 SEHNR, CDR2 FQNEAQ (reference sequence). Trimming took 2 bases from V and 0 from J, leaving 7 bases between them. The CDR3 DNA is TGTGCCAGCAGCTTAAGTATGTACCAAGAGACCCAGTACTTC. It encodes CASSLSMYQETQYF.

This chain links TRBV20-1 with TRBJ2-3; D perhaps matches TRBD2 (6 bases). V lost 6 bases and J 6 bases, leaving 13 bases between the germline ends. There are 12 residues in the CDR3. Germline loops: CDR1 DFQATT, CDR2 SNEGSKA (reference sequence). The CDR3: CSAQRAKDTQYF. CDR3 nucleotide sequence: TGCAGTGCCCAGCGGGCCAAGGATACGCAGTATTTT.

This clonotype was seen ten or more times. Sequence at one end of the junction differs from germline and may be a read error. This chain links TRBV4-3 with TRBJ2-7, with D uncertain. Germline V gene data show CDR1 as LGHNA and CDR2 as YSLEER. This CDR3 is built from 16 residues. The CDR3 region has the DNA TGCGCCAGCAGCCAAGATGAACCCGGGTTCTCCCACGAGCAGTACTTC. Translated, it gives CASSQDEPGFSHEQYF.

This clonotype was seen repeatedly, ten times or more. This sequence joins TRBV5-1 and TRBJ1-6; unclear D gene. Germline V gene lookup returns CDR1 SGHRS and CDR2 YFSETQ. The CDR3 totals 12 residues. Trimming removed 0 bases from V and 13 bases from J, with 8 bases in between. In DNA, the CDR3 is TGCGCCAGCAGCTTGGGAAGTGTGCCCCTCCACTTT. Amino acids: CASSLGSVPLHF. Filled out from reference TRBV5-1 and TRBJ1-6, the complete variable domain reads KAGVTQTPRYLIKTRGQQVTLSCSPISGHRSVSWYQQTPGQGLQFLFEYFSETQRNKGNFPGRFSGRQFSNSRSEMNVSTLELGDSALYLCASSLGSVPLHFGNGTRLTVT.

The table lists this clonotype with a few counts. The rearrangement uses TRBV28 and TRBJ2-7; TRBD1 matches at 9 bases. V lost 3 bases, J lost 5 bases, and 5 bases stayed unmatched. Germline CDR1 is MDHEN and CDR2 is SYDVKM. CDR3 length equals 14 residues. CDR3 sequence (DNA): TGTGCCAGCAGTTTCGGACAGGGGCCCGACGAGCAGTACGTC. Translation: CASSFGQGPDEQYV.

The V and J genes are TRBV7-7 and TRBJ2-3, with a possible D match to TRBD2 (6 bases). Germline-derived CDR1 and CDR2 are SSHAT and FNYEAQ (reference sequence). V lost 11 bases to trimming and J lost 4 bases, with 16 bases between them. The CDR3 has 13 residues. The CDR3 DNA reads TGTGCCGGGGGATCCGGGGGTTCAGATACGCAGTATTTT. Translation: CAGGSGGSDTQYF. The full variable domain, its missing parts supplied by reference TRBV7-7 and TRBJ2-3, is GAGVSQSPRYKVTKRGQDVTLRCDPISSHATLYWYQQALGQGPEFLTYFNYEAQPDKSGLPSDRFSAERPEGSISTLTIQRTEQRDSAMYRCAGGSGGSDTQYFGPGTRLTVL.